This TCR beta chain emerged from a study of T cells in Graves' hyperthyroidism and ophthalmopathy (dated by TCRdb to the late 2010s). For the study in its entirety: Peripheral blood samples were taken at initial diagnosis, before any treatment was given. To identify distinguishing TCR V-J signatures, a discovery cohort of around 100 patients was used, comprising approximately 40 with Graves' ophthalmopathy and 57 with stable Graves' hyperthyroidism. An independent validation cohort of 18 to 20 hyperthyroidism patients and about 15 patients who later progressed to ophthalmopathy tested prospective prediction of ophthalmopathy. The 100 or so discovery patients were divided at random into training and test sets in a 7:3 ratio. In addition, the study compared T-cell repertoires in thyroid tissue and in blood from six Graves' hyperthyroidism patients. Following sampling, methimazole starting at 30 mg daily was given to hyperthyroidism patients, and high-dose intravenous methylprednisolone was given to ophthalmopathy patients. According to the paper, TCR Vbeta CDR3 sequencing was carried out on approximately 140 peripheral blood samples, which came from 40 to 45 ophthalmopathy, approximately 72 hyperthyroidism and roughly 17 progressor patients. Overall study outcomes, separate from this receptor: A model built on a 13 V-J signature distinguished ophthalmopathy from stable hyperthyroidism, reaching 85% to 90% sensitivity and approximately 81% specificity in cross-validation and 80%/75% in testing. Most expanded thyroid clonotypes (frequency above 0.001) were also found in blood, which suggests that blood repertoires may mirror thyroid immune responses. No statistical method was used to set the sample size in advance, and investigators knew the group allocation. In validation, the model predicted progression to ophthalmopathy with around 71% sensitivity and approximately 72% specificity, a median of 6.5 months before onset.

From the cysteine up to the phenylalanine, the CDR3 has a length of 15 residues. Only CDR3 DNA remains: 45 bases, in frame from the first base. CDR1 MNHEY and CDR2 SVGEGT are derived from the germline V gene. Trimming removed 0 bases from V and 2 bases from J, leaving 11 bases between the germline ends. TCR beta CDR3 regions were amplified from RNA transcripts. The first round of RT-PCR for the TCR CDR3 was performed with the HTBI primer set and the Qiagen OneStep RT-PCR kit. The libraries were constructed in a second round of multiplex PCR and then size-selected and purified. The libraries were sequenced on an Illumina HiSeq2000 using paired-end 100 bp reads. The original methods were these. SOAPnuke was used to process the raw data, removing reads that contained adapters or uncalled bases, had a mean Phred below 15, or lacked an exact match to the constant primer or identifier. COPE v1.2.5 was used to merge high-quality paired reads, and clonotypes were defined as unique nucleotide sequences. Clonotypes were aligned to IMGT TRBV, TRBD and TRBJ reference segments using MiTCR v1.1. Only V-J combinations with frequency above 0.0001, covering roughly 99% of repertoires, were analysed. The TCS score was defined as F50 (clonal expansion) divided by E x V (chaos), with BLOSUM62-based TCRdist calculated between CDR3 peptides within each V-J. Welch's t-statistics and random forest reduced roughly 540 V-J features to 10 to 15, which were used in a naive Bayes classifier (R e1071). TCRdb took the public reads, trimmed them with fastp at Q25, ran MiXCR for clone calling and kept in-frame beta chains. Each CDR3 protein gets just one entry, which takes the most common genes and DNA from the rows behind it. These V and J calls rely on TCRdb rather than the paper's analysis. The sample table holds around 520,000 distinct CDR3 sequences, of which approximately 24% were seen once. The biggest ten clones account for 11% of the sample.

Moderately to severely active disease, a Clinical Activity Score of at least 3, a NOSPECS grade of at least 4, and a duration under 3 months were present in ophthalmopathy patients. Any patient with an uncontrolled infection, another autoimmune disease, pregnancy or lactation was excluded. Diagnoses were established on the basis of clinical symptoms, serum thyroxine and TRAb, thyroid ultrasound, and orbital computed tomography. PBMCs were isolated from 7.5 to 10 ml of fresh peripheral blood by Ficoll-Paque density gradient centrifugation. Trizol reagent was used to extract total RNA, and RNA quality was then checked on an Agilent 2100 Bioanalyzer. In this sample, this clonotype turned up many times. Its antigen has not been determined. Qualities for individual bases were not recorded, and no much larger clone is one base off.

The sample consisted of blood. The sequence is built from TRBV6-2 or TRBV6-3 and TRBJ2-7, and perhaps TRBD2 as D gene, on 6 matching bases. This TCR was recovered from a woman between 25 and 40 years old with Graves' ophthalmopathy. The nucleotide sequence reads as follows: TGTGCCAGCAGTTACTCCTTGCGGGGTACCTACGAGCAGTACTTC. Its translation is CASSYSLRGTYEQYF.